This T cell receptor beta chain appears in the sequencing data of a study of blood T cell repertoires in COVID-19. Study overall: Material from acute and convalescent COVID-19 was sourced from the United States, Italy and Spain.

Looked up from germline, CDR1 is SGHRS and CDR2 is YFSETQ. Trimming stripped 0 bases from V and 0 bases from J, with 13 bases between. The CDR3 extends over 16 amino acids. Source study methods: Estimates of nucleated cell counts were drawn from the amplification of reference gene primers. The protocol was immunoSEQ multiplex PCR, while the TCRdb copy is restricted to in-frame clones and leaves out a portion. Clone size and the V and J calls come from that table; the DNA yielded D and trimming. Here the sample spans more than 150,000 clones, 65% to 85% being singletons. The origin of this receptor is a man between 60 and 75 years old with active or convalescent COVID-19. Sequencing input: peripheral blood. The genes are TRBV5-1 and TRBJ2-7, with D tentatively TRBD2 (6 bases). The CDR3 region is CASSLGIAASSYEQYF. As DNA, the CDR3 is TGCGCCAGCAGCTTGGGGATAGCGGCTAGCTCCTACGAGCAGTACTTC.